This TCR beta chain was observed in a study of T cell repertoires in cytomegalovirus infection. At the level of the study: Recently identified HLA-C-restricted CMV epitopes were among the peptides used. Broader study findings: What dominated the ex vivo response were HLA-C-restricted CMV-specific TCR beta clonotypes.

TCRdb fed the reads into MiXCR, producing one record per CDR3 protein. The top ten clones hold 15% to 20% of a sample with about 480,000 distinct CDR3 sequences, roughly 34% of them seen once. V shed 4 bases, J shed 7 bases, and the junction held 11 bases outside the gene matches. Per the germline V gene, CDR1 is SGHRS and CDR2 is YFSETQ. The length of the CDR3 is 17 residues. To note about this clonotype: Its antigen remains unidentified.

This specimen was cultured PBMCs, taken from culture after CMV antigen stimulation. This rearrangement joins TRBV5-1 to TRBJ2-1; 13 bases map to TRBD2. The sequence derives from a human donor in good health (CMV status not recorded). Some clones in this sample may be carry-over from other donors' samples. The CDR3: CASSASGMGLAGNEQFF. In nucleotides, the CDR3 is TGCGCCAGCAGCGCATCCGGTATGGGACTAGCGGGAAATGAGCAGTTCTTC. Supplemented by reference TRBV5-1 and TRBJ2-1, the full variable domain reads KAGVTQTPRYLIKTRGQQVTLSCSPISGHRSVSWYQQTPGQGLQFLFEYFSETQRNKGNFPGRFSGRQFSNSRSEMNVSTLELGDSALYLCASSASGMGLAGNEQFFGPGTRLTVL.